The rows below give T cell receptor beta chains drawn from one sample of a study of Graves' ophthalmopathy and Graves' hyperthyroidism. TCRdb re-called the multiplex PCR reads with MiXCR, one entry per CDR3 protein. The sample shows more than 300,000 distinct CDR3 sequences, approximately 15% of them seen only once. The sample was peripheral blood. The source is a woman between 18 and 29 years old with stable Graves' hyperthyroidism. Both conserved end residues are part of each CDR3. A D gene is named only where the DNA matches it firmly. Only some rows state a clone size, as once, few, many or a class for expanded clones.

d_call	clone_size	v_call	j_call	cdr3_nt	cdr3_aa
NA	many	TRBV2	TRBJ1-3	TGTGCCAGCAGTTCGTACGGGAGGGAATCTGGAAACACCATATATTTT	CASSSYGRESGNTIYF
NA	NA	TRBV7-8	TRBJ1-2	TGTGCCAGCAGCCCCCTACCTAGCGGGGGTGGAGGCTACACCTTC	CASSPLPSGGGGYTF
TRBD1	many	TRBV12-3/TRBV12-4	TRBJ2-5	TGTGCCTCAAAGGACAGGGGATCAGAGACCCAGTACTTC	CASKDRGSETQYF
NA	many	TRBV2	TRBJ2-6	TGTGCCAGCAGATTTAGTAAACAGGGGGCCAACGTCCTGACTTTC	CASRFSKQGANVLTF
NA	NA	TRBV3-1	TRBJ2-7	TGTGCCAGCAGCCAAGAGGGGACGTTTCCCTACGAGCAGTACTTC	CASSQEGTFPYEQYF
TRBD1	many	TRBV29-1	TRBJ1-1	TGCAGCGTTGAGGACCGGGACAGGGGGCCAAGGATCACTGAAGCTTTCTTT	CSVEDRDRGPRITEAFF
NA	many	TRBV12-5	TRBJ1-2	TGTGCTAGTGGACCAATTAGGAACTATGGCTACACCTTC	CASGPIRNYGYTF
NA	many	TRBV7-2	TRBJ1-2	TGTGCCAGCAGCCCCAGGGAATTGAACTATGGCTACACCTTC	CASSPRELNYGYTF
NA	many	TRBV19	TRBJ1-2	TGTGCCAGTAGTCGCGGAGGCGGAACGAACTATGGCTACACCTTC	CASSRGGGTNYGYTF
TRBD2	many	TRBV6-2/TRBV6-3	TRBJ2-2	TGTGCCAGCACCACTCAGGAAGGACTAGCTGGAGTCGGGGAGCTGTTTTTT	CASTTQEGLAGVGELFF
NA	NA	TRBV11-2	TRBJ2-7	TGTGCCAGCTCAGCTTCCATATCAAGCGGGTCCTACGAGCAGTACTTC	CASSASISSGSYEQYF
NA	many	TRBV12-5	TRBJ1-1	TGTGCTAGTGGTTTGGCACGAGTCACTGAAGCTTTCTTT	CASGLARVTEAFF
NA	many	TRBV19	TRBJ1-2	TGTGCCAGTAGCTGGAGTTCGGATGGCTACACCTTC	CASSWSSDGYTF
NA	many	TRBV15	TRBJ1-5	TGCGCCACCAGCAGAGATCGGGGCACCCGAAGGAGTCAGCCCCAGCATTTT	CATSRDRGTRRSQPQHF
NA	many	TRBV10-3	TRBJ1-2	TGTGCCATCAGGGGACGCCAACCCTATGGCTACACCTTC	CAIRGRQPYGYTF
TRBD2	many	TRBV6-1	TRBJ2-7	TGTGCCAGCAGGGATTCGGGACTAGCGGGTTACGAGCAGTACTTC	CASRDSGLAGYEQYF
NA	many	TRBV12-3/TRBV12-4	TRBJ1-2	TGTGCCAGCAGCGCCCTTGGGAGGGGCTACACCTTC	CASSALGRGYTF
NA	many	TRBV10-3	TRBJ1-6	TGTGCCATCAGTGATGGAGGGGCTGATAATTCACCCCTCCACTTT	CAISDGGADNSPLHF
NA	many	TRBV11-2	TRBJ1-6	TGTGCCAGCAGCTTAGGGGGAAGCTCACCCCTCCACTTT	CASSLGGSSPLHF
NA	many	TRBV7-9	TRBJ1-1	TGTGCCAGCAGCTTATTAAGGGGCGCTGAAGCTTTCTTT	CASSLLRGAEAFF
NA	many	TRBV6-5	TRBJ1-1	TGTGCCAGCAGTTATAATACGGGCCGGACTGAAGCTTTCTTT	CASSYNTGRTEAFF
TRBD1	few	TRBV20-1	TRBJ2-7	TGCAGTGCTATTGACAGGGTACTTTACGAGCAGTACTTC	CSAIDRVLYEQYF
NA	NA	TRBV6-1	TRBJ2-7	TGTGCCAGCAAAGACAGGAAAGCGGTCTCCTACGAGCAGTACTTC	CASKDRKAVSYEQYF
NA	many	TRBV29-1	TRBJ1-1	TGCAGCGTTGAGACCGACGAGCAAGCTTTCTTT	CSVETDEQAFF
NA	NA	TRBV27	TRBJ1-1	TGTGCCAGCAGTCTCTCCAGGGGCGCTGAAGCTTTCTTT	CASSLSRGAEAFF
TRBD1	many	TRBV24-1	TRBJ1-2	TGTGCCACCAGTGACACCCGACAGGGGGAGAACTATGGCTACACCTTC	CATSDTRQGENYGYTF
NA	many	TRBV19	TRBJ2-7	TGTGCCAGTAGTATCAGGGAGGATTACGAGCAGTACTTC	CASSIREDYEQYF
NA	many	TRBV6-2/TRBV6-3	TRBJ1-2	TGTGCCAGCAGTTACGCGGGAGACTATGGCTACACCTTC	CASSYAGDYGYTF
NA	once	TRBV7-9	TRBJ1-6	TGTGCCAGCAGCTTAGAGACCGCACCCCTCCACTTT	CASSLETAPLHF
NA	many	TRBV15	TRBJ1-1	TGTGCCACCAGCAGCCTACAGGGTCCTGGGGCTGAAGCTTTCTTT	CATSSLQGPGAEAFF
NA	many	TRBV7-9	TRBJ2-7	TGTGCCAGCAGCGCCACTTCCGGGAGTTACTACGAGCAGTACTTC	CASSATSGSYYEQYF
TRBD2	many	TRBV12-3/TRBV12-4	TRBJ2-2	TGTGCCAGCAGTGCCGGGACTAGGGCGAACACCGGGGAGCTGTTTTTT	CASSAGTRANTGELFF
NA	many	TRBV11-2	TRBJ2-7	TGTGCCAGCAGCTTAAGTACGGGAAGCTCCTACGAGCAGTACTTC	CASSLSTGSSYEQYF
TRBD1	NA	TRBV12-3/TRBV12-4	TRBJ2-2	TGTGCCAGCAGCGGACAGGGGGCTGTCGGGGAGCTGTTTTTT	CASSGQGAVGELFF
TRBD1	many	TRBV10-3	TRBJ1-1	TGTGCCACCCGCCCACCGGGACAGGTAAAGTCTGAAGCTTTCTTT	CATRPPGQVKSEAFF
TRBD1	many	TRBV12-3/TRBV12-4	TRBJ2-7	TGTGCCAGCAGTTTAGGAATTGACAGGGCCTACGAGCAGTACTTC	CASSLGIDRAYEQYF
NA	many	TRBV12-3/TRBV12-4	TRBJ1-1	TGTGCCAGCAGAGCGGGTGGCCAGAACACTGAAGCTTTCTTT	CASRAGGQNTEAFF
NA	many	TRBV10-3	TRBJ1-1	TGTGCCATCAGTGAATCTTCGGGGACTGAAGCTTTCTTT	CAISESSGTEAFF
NA	many	TRBV29-1	TRBJ1-2	TGCAGCGGCGGGGAGGGAGGCTATGGCTACACCTTC	CSGGEGGYGYTF
NA	NA	TRBV6-5	TRBJ1-1	TGTGTCAGCAGTTACGTTTCGGGTTCGAACACTGAAGCTTTCTTT	CVSSYVSGSNTEAFF
NA	NA	TRBV11-3	TRBJ1-1	TGTGCCAGCAGCGACTTTGGGGTAAACACTGAAGCTTTCTTT	CASSDFGVNTEAFF
NA	NA	TRBV11-1	TRBJ2-4	TGTGCCAGCAGCTTAGCTCTAGGAGGAAACATTCAGTACTTC	CASSLALGGNIQYF
NA	NA	TRBV10-3	TRBJ1-2	TGTGCCATCAGTGAGACAGCTAACTATGGCTACACCTTC	CAISETANYGYTF
TRBD1	many	TRBV15	TRBJ1-6	TGTGCCACCAGCGGTACCGCGGGGACAGGATCACCCCTCCACTTT	CATSGTAGTGSPLHF
NA	many	TRBV6-2/TRBV6-3	TRBJ1-1	TGTGCCAGCAGGAAGGGGGTGAACACTGAAGCTTTCTTT	CASRKGVNTEAFF
NA	many	TRBV19	TRBJ1-2	TGTGCCAGTAGTTCTACCCGGGCAAACTCTAACTATGGCTACACCTTC	CASSSTRANSNYGYTF
NA	many	TRBV7-9	TRBJ1-1	TGTGCCAGCAGCTTAGGGACGCACACTGAAGCTTTCTTT	CASSLGTHTEAFF